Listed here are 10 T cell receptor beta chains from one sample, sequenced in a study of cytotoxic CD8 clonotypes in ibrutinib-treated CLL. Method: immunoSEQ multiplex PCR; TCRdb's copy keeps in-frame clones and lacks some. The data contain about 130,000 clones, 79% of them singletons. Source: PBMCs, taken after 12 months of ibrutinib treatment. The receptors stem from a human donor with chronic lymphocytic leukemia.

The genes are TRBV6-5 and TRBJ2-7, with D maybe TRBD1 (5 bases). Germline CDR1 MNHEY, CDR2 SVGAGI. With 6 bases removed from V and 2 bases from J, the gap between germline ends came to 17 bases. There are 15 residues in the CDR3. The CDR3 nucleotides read TGTGCCAGCAGGCCAGGGTCCCCTCCCCCCTACGAGCAGTACTTC. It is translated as CASRPGSPPPYEQYF.

Written as DNA, the CDR3 is TGTGCCAGCAGTGGAGAGACTTACTACGAGCAGTACTTC. The encoded protein is CASSGETYYEQYF. This sequence joins TRBV6-1 and TRBJ2-7; D is unclear. Trimming took off 4 bases at V and 3 bases at J, with 10 bases between the two ends. This CDR3 spans 13 amino acids. Germline CDR1 MNHNS, CDR2 SASEGT.

The CDR3 bases are TGTGCCAGCAGTTACGGAGGGGCTGGGGATGAGCAGTTCTTC. Its translation is CASSYGGAGDEQFF. The chain has TRBV6-5 and TRBJ2-1; weak D call: TRBD2 (6 bases). This CDR3 region has 14 residues. V lost 2 bases and J 8 bases, leaving 13 bases between the germline ends. The V gene's germline CDR1 is MNHEY and CDR2 SVGAGI.

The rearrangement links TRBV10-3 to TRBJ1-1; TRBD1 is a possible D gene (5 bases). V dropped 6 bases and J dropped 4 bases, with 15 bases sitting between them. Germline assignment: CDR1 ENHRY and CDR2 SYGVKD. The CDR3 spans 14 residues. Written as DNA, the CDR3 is TGTGCCATCAGCAACGCCCAGGGCTTCACTGAAGCTTTCTTT. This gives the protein CAISNAQGFTEAFF.

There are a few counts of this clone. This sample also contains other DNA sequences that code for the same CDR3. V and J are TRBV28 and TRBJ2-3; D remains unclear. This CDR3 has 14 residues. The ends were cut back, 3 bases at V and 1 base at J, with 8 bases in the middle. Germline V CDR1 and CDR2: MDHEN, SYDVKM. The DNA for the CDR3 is TGTGCCAGCAGTTTTGTCGCGGGCACAGATACGCAGTATTTT. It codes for CASSFVAGTDTQYF.

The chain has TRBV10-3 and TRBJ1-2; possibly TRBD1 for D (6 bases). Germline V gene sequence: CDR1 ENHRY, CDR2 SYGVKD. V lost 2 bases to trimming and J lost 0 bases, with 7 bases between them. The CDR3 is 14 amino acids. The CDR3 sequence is CAISEAGANYGYTF. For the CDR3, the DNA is TGTGCCATCAGTGAGGCAGGGGCTAACTATGGCTACACCTTC.

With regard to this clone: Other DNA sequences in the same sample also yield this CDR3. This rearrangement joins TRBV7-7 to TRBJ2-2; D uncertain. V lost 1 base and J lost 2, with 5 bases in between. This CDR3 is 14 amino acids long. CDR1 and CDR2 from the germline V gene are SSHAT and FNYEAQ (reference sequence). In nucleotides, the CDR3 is TGTGCCAGCAGCTTAGGACAAAACACCGGGGAGCTGTTTTTT. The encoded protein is CASSLGQNTGELFF.

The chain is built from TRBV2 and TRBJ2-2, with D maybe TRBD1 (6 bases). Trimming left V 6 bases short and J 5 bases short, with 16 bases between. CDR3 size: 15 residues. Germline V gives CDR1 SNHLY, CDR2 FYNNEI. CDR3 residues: CASRGTRFETGELFF. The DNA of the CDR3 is TGTGCCAGCAGGGGGACACGGTTTGAAACCGGGGAGCTGTTTTTT.

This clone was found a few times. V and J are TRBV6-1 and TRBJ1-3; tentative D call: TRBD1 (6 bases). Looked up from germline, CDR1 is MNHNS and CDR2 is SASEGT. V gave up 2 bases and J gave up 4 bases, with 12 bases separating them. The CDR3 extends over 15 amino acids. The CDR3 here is CASSETRGSGNTIYF. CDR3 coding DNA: TGTGCCAGCAGTGAAACCAGGGGTTCGGGAAACACCATATATTTT.

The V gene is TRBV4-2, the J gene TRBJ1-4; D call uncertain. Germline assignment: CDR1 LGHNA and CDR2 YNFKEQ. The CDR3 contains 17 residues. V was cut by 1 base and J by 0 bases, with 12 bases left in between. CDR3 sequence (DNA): TGTGCCAGCAGCCAAGTCGCGGGCGGTTCAACTAATGAAAAACTGTTTTTT. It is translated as CASSQVAGGSTNEKLFF.